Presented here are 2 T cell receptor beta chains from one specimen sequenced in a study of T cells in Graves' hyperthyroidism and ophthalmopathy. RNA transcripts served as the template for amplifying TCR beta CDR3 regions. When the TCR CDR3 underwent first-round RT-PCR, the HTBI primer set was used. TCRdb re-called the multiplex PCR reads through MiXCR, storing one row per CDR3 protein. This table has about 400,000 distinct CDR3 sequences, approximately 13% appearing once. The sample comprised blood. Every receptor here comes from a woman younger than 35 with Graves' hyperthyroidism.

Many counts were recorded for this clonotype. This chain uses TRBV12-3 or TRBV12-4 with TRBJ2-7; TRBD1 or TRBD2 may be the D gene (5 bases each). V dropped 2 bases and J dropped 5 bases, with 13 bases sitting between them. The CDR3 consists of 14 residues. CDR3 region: CASSLSGRMNEQYF. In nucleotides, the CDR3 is TGTGCCAGCAGTTTATCAGGGAGAATGAACGAGCAGTACTTC.

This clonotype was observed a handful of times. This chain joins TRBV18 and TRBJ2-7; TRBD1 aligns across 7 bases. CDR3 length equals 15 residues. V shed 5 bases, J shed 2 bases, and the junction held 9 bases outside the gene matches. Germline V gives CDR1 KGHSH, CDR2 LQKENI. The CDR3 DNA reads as TGTGCCAGCTCATTCCTCGGGACAGTACCCTACGAGCAGTACTTC. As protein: CASSFLGTVPYEQYF.